This TCR beta chain was identified during a study of blood T cells in healthy people across ages (dated by TCRdb to the mid-2010s). Study-wide context: Template switching captured roughly one uniquely barcoded TCR beta cDNA molecule per two T cells in model experiments. To avoid experimental bias, donors of different ages were spread randomly across the sequencing lanes. The donors were divided into four age groups: young (average around 15 years), middle-aged (over 35), aged (approximately 62) and long-lived (around 87). The study analyzed two additional independent replicas of 1 million unique cDNA reads from the same blood draw for two donors, one aged 18 to 30 and one aged 80 or older. To track age-related changes in TCR beta repertoire diversity, the study relied on deep sequencing normalized with unique cDNA molecular identifiers. Overall study outcomes, separate from this receptor: The long-lived group showed more naive CD4+ T cells, fewer expanded clones and increased TCR diversity than the aged group, suggesting age selection. Donor CMV infection status was unknown, potentially confounding age-related changes in expanded clonotypes. Total diversity estimates from one million sequenced T cells were considered lower bounds and underestimates. Bulk unsorted PBMC profiling prevented conclusive comparison of naive and antigen-experienced compartments. The percentage of naive T cells measured by flow cytometry correlated strongly with observed TCR beta diversity. Observed TCR beta diversity per million T cells fell roughly linearly with age, and a significant reduction was already apparent by age roughly 40.

Library prep was done by 5' RACE. The listed sequencing device is Illumina HiSeq 2500. The second PCR ran for roughly 6 to 11 cycles and used a J-beta primer mix along with a sample-barcoded 5' primer. A template-switch 5' adaptor carrying 12 random nucleotides introduced a unique molecular identifier onto each TCR beta cDNA molecule. Each sample yielded at least 2.5 million CDR3-containing paired-end reads. All of the RNA was converted into first-strand cDNA using the Mint cDNA synthesis kit, with a TRBC-specific oligonucleotide serving as the primer. Following uracil-DNA glycosylase treatment, a first 18-cycle PCR with universal primers M1SS and BC2_uni_R was performed on all cDNA. Per the authors' processing: For normalization, 1 million high-quality reads, each with a distinct molecular identifier, were randomly selected from each sample. Instead of being binned into consensus sequences, reads with shared molecular identifiers were discarded. MiTCR, with a Q25 quality threshold and the strictest error-elimination algorithm, was used for CDR3 identification, clonotype clustering and error correction. Lower-bound total TCR beta diversity was estimated with a nonparametric unseen species model using Euler transformation. In-frame beta chains were kept once TCRdb had trimmed the public reads at Q25 with fastp and called clones with MiXCR. Entries are consolidated by CDR3 protein sequence, retaining the most common genes and DNA. TCRdb assigned the V and J calls; the authors' analysis was not used. This sample holds about 640,000 distinct CDR3 sequences; roughly 53% were observed only once. The ten largest account for over 30% of the sample.

Of note for this clonotype: Its antigen has not been determined. Nothing much larger sits one base from this clone, and base qualities are not available.

V loses 3 bases, J loses 3 bases, and the germline ends lie 9 bases apart. According to the germline V gene, CDR1 reads SNHLY and CDR2 reads FYNNEI. Including cysteine and phenylalanine, the CDR3 has 14 amino acids. Only CDR3 DNA is held: 42 bases, read in frame from base 1. Donors were roughly 40 systemically healthy Caucasian individuals from Russia aged roughly 6 to 90 years. Each donor gave ten milliliters of peripheral blood, drawn into EDTA-treated Vacutainer tubes. PBMCs were isolated by Ficoll-Paque density-gradient centrifugation, with at least 7 million obtained per sample. Trizol reagent was used to extract total RNA from PBMCs, with at least 5 micrograms per sample. Naive CD45RAhigh/CD27high T cell percentages were measured by flow cytometry on a PBMC aliquot from every donor.

The sequencing sample was made of blood. This TCR came from a man between 60 and 70 years old in good health. The chain uses TRBV2 and TRBJ2-1; TRBD1 is possibly the D segment (5 matching bases). The nucleotides read TGTGCCAGCAGTGACAGGGCGATCTACAATGAGCAGTTCTTC. Its translation is CASSDRAIYNEQFF.